A selection of T cell receptor beta chains follows, all from one sample in a study of blood T cell repertoires in COVID-19. Measured with immunoSEQ multiplex PCR; TCRdb has only the in-frame clones, and not every one. This table has some 260,000 clones, around 84% appearing once. What was sequenced was PBMCs or T cells enriched from blood (not recorded which). The source of these receptors is a man aged 25-45 years with acute COVID-19. The CDR3 runs from the conserved cysteine through the conserved F or W. The order of the fields is V gene, D gene, CDR3 length, J gene, clone size, CDR3 protein, CDR3 DNA. A D gene is named only where the DNA matches it firmly. Clone size is not always given. Where it is, it says once, few, many or a class for expanded clones.

V gene: TRBV25-1; D gene: NA; CDR3 length: 12; J gene: TRBJ1-1; clone size: NA; CDR3 protein: CASNQGLTEAFF; CDR3 DNA: TGTGCCAGCAACCAGGGGCTCACTGAAGCTTTCTTT
V gene: TRBV7-6; D gene: NA; CDR3 length: 13; J gene: TRBJ1-3; clone size: NA; CDR3 protein: CASSFRGGNTIYF; CDR3 DNA: TGTGCCAGCAGCTTCCGGGGGGGAAACACCATATATTTT
V gene: TRBV19; D gene: NA; CDR3 length: 13; J gene: TRBJ2-1; clone size: NA; CDR3 protein: CASSIGRGNEQFF; CDR3 DNA: TGTGCCAGTAGTATTGGTCGAGGGAATGAGCAGTTCTTC
V gene: TRBV14; D gene: NA; CDR3 length: 13; J gene: TRBJ1-1; clone size: NA; CDR3 protein: CASSQKQNTEAFF; CDR3 DNA: TGTGCCAGCAGCCAAAAGCAGAACACTGAAGCTTTCTTT
V gene: TRBV28; D gene: NA; CDR3 length: 15; J gene: TRBJ1-5; clone size: NA; CDR3 protein: CASSLLTGINQPQHF; CDR3 DNA: TGTGCCAGCAGTTTACTCACAGGGATCAATCAGCCCCAGCATTTT
V gene: TRBV24-1; D gene: NA; CDR3 length: 14; J gene: TRBJ2-2; clone size: NA; CDR3 protein: CATSSGLTPGELFF; CDR3 DNA: TGTGCCACCAGCTCCGGGTTAACCCCCGGGGAGCTGTTTTTT
V gene: TRBV6-4; D gene: TRBD2; CDR3 length: 14; J gene: TRBJ2-5; clone size: many; CDR3 protein: CASSRGGPEETQYF; CDR3 DNA: TGTGCCAGCAGCCGCGGGGGGCCGGAAGAGACCCAGTACTTC
V gene: TRBV7-9; D gene: NA; CDR3 length: 14; J gene: TRBJ1-2; clone size: NA; CDR3 protein: CASSLDGTHIGYTF; CDR3 DNA: TGTGCCAGCAGCTTAGATGGGACACATATTGGCTACACCTTC
V gene: TRBV18; D gene: NA; CDR3 length: 14; J gene: TRBJ2-5; clone size: once; CDR3 protein: CASSPGSGGETQYF; CDR3 DNA: TGTGCCAGCTCACCGGGCTCAGGAGGAGAGACCCAGTACTTC
V gene: TRBV25-1; D gene: NA; CDR3 length: 16; J gene: TRBJ2-1; clone size: NA; CDR3 protein: CASIAGPGGGSNEQFF; CDR3 DNA: TGTGCCAGCATCGCGGGCCCGGGGGGCGGTTCGAATGAGCAGTTCTTC
V gene: TRBV7-2; D gene: NA; CDR3 length: 13; J gene: TRBJ2-5; clone size: NA; CDR3 protein: CASSNSGPETQYF; CDR3 DNA: TGTGCCAGCAGCAATAGCGGTCCAGAGACCCAGTACTTC
V gene: TRBV2; D gene: TRBD2; CDR3 length: 17; J gene: TRBJ2-3; clone size: NA; CDR3 protein: CASRGGLAGLSTDTQYF; CDR3 DNA: TGTGCCAGCAGGGGGGGACTAGCGGGGTTAAGCACAGATACGCAGTATTTT
V gene: TRBV11-1; D gene: TRBD1; CDR3 length: 15; J gene: TRBJ1-2; clone size: NA; CDR3 protein: CASSLRRDRAVGYTF; CDR3 DNA: TGTGCCAGCAGCTTACGTCGGGACAGGGCGGTTGGCTACACCTTC
V gene: TRBV29-1; D gene: NA; CDR3 length: 13; J gene: TRBJ1-1; clone size: NA; CDR3 protein: CSVDRTMNTEAFF; CDR3 DNA: TGCAGCGTTGATAGGACAATGAACACTGAAGCTTTCTTT
V gene: TRBV7-8; D gene: TRBD1; CDR3 length: 13; J gene: TRBJ1-5; clone size: once; CDR3 protein: CASSLDRGWPQHF; CDR3 DNA: TGTGCCAGCAGCTTAGACAGGGGATGGCCCCAGCATTTT
V gene: TRBV3-1/TRBV3-2; D gene: NA; CDR3 length: 16; J gene: TRBJ2-1; clone size: NA; CDR3 protein: CASSHPRGSLVAEQFF; CDR3 DNA: TGTGCCAGCAGCCACCCCCGTGGGTCCCTAGTGGCTGAGCAGTTCTTC
V gene: TRBV21-1; D gene: NA; CDR3 length: 17; J gene: TRBJ1-6; clone size: NA; CDR3 protein: CASSKGEIQGAHSPLHF; CDR3 DNA: TGTGCCAGCAGCAAAGGAGAAATACAGGGAGCTCATTCACCCCTCCACTTT
V gene: TRBV5-1; D gene: NA; CDR3 length: 15; J gene: TRBJ1-1; clone size: NA; CDR3 protein: CASSPVDSQNTEAFF; CDR3 DNA: TGCGCCAGCAGCCCGGTGGACAGCCAGAACACTGAAGCTTTCTTT
V gene: TRBV12-3/TRBV12-4; D gene: NA; CDR3 length: 12; J gene: TRBJ1-5; clone size: NA; CDR3 protein: CASRGPGQPQHF; CDR3 DNA: TGTGCCAGCAGGGGTCCGGGGCAGCCCCAGCATTTT
V gene: TRBV7-9; D gene: NA; CDR3 length: 15; J gene: TRBJ2-1; clone size: NA; CDR3 protein: CASSPQGGLYNEQFF; CDR3 DNA: TGTGCCAGCAGCCCGCAGGGGGGCCTATACAATGAGCAGTTCTTC
V gene: TRBV19; D gene: NA; CDR3 length: 12; J gene: TRBJ1-2; clone size: NA; CDR3 protein: CASSTQKLGYTF; CDR3 DNA: TGTGCCAGTAGTACGCAGAAATTAGGCTACACCTTC
V gene: TRBV9; D gene: NA; CDR3 length: 13; J gene: TRBJ1-5; clone size: NA; CDR3 protein: CASSGVSNQPQHF; CDR3 DNA: TGTGCCAGCAGCGGCGTAAGCAATCAGCCCCAGCATTTT
V gene: TRBV3-1/TRBV3-2; D gene: NA; CDR3 length: 11; J gene: TRBJ2-2; clone size: few; CDR3 protein: CASSQGRWLFF; CDR3 DNA: TGTGCCAGCAGCCAAGGGAGGTGGCTGTTTTTT
V gene: TRBV13; D gene: TRBD2; CDR3 length: 18; J gene: TRBJ2-1; clone size: few; CDR3 protein: CASSLLGTRLPSYNEQFF; CDR3 DNA: TGTGCCAGCAGCTTATTAGGGACTAGGCTACCCTCCTACAATGAGCAGTTCTTC
V gene: TRBV19; D gene: NA; CDR3 length: 13; J gene: TRBJ1-4; clone size: few; CDR3 protein: CASAAQGEEKLFF; CDR3 DNA: TGTGCCAGTGCCGCCCAGGGTGAAGAAAAACTGTTTTTT
V gene: TRBV19; D gene: TRBD2; CDR3 length: 16; J gene: TRBJ2-1; clone size: NA; CDR3 protein: CASSIEGGTSVREQFF; CDR3 DNA: TGTGCCAGTAGTATAGAGGGGGGGACCTCTGTCCGAGAGCAGTTCTTC
V gene: TRBV12-3/TRBV12-4; D gene: NA; CDR3 length: 13; J gene: TRBJ1-2; clone size: NA; CDR3 protein: CASSRDTYYGYTF; CDR3 DNA: TGTGCCAGCAGTAGGGACACCTACTATGGCTACACCTTC
V gene: TRBV7-9; D gene: NA; CDR3 length: 12; J gene: TRBJ1-6; clone size: NA; CDR3 protein: CASSGGNSPLHF; CDR3 DNA: TGTGCCAGCAGCGGGGGGAATTCACCCCTCCACTTT
V gene: TRBV5-1; D gene: NA; CDR3 length: 15; J gene: TRBJ2-2; clone size: NA; CDR3 protein: CASSIQGPNTGELFF; CDR3 DNA: TGCGCCAGCAGCATACAGGGCCCGAACACCGGGGAGCTGTTTTTT
V gene: TRBV11-2; D gene: TRBD1; CDR3 length: 16; J gene: TRBJ1-4; clone size: NA; CDR3 protein: CASSSGTGPTNEKLFF; CDR3 DNA: TGTGCCAGCAGCTCTGGGACAGGGCCAACTAATGAAAAACTGTTTTTT
V gene: TRBV7-3; D gene: TRBD2; CDR3 length: 16; J gene: TRBJ2-1; clone size: NA; CDR3 protein: CASSRETSGSGTEQFF; CDR3 DNA: TGTGCCAGCAGCCGTGAGACTAGCGGGAGTGGCACTGAGCAGTTCTTC
V gene: TRBV6-6; D gene: NA; CDR3 length: 13; J gene: TRBJ1-1; clone size: NA; CDR3 protein: CASWGGLNTEAFF; CDR3 DNA: TGTGCCAGCTGGGGGGGCTTGAACACTGAAGCTTTCTTT
V gene: TRBV7-2; D gene: NA; CDR3 length: 13; J gene: TRBJ1-5; clone size: NA; CDR3 protein: CASSPNSNQPQHF; CDR3 DNA: TGTGCCAGCAGCCCTAACAGCAATCAGCCCCAGCATTTT
V gene: TRBV28; D gene: TRBD1; CDR3 length: 15; J gene: TRBJ2-3; clone size: NA; CDR3 protein: CASSLTGQGQDTQYF; CDR3 DNA: TGTGCCAGCAGTTTAACCGGACAGGGGCAAGATACGCAGTATTTT
V gene: TRBV9; D gene: NA; CDR3 length: 17; J gene: TRBJ2-1; clone size: NA; CDR3 protein: CASSVATGGLKYNEQFF; CDR3 DNA: TGTGCCAGCAGCGTAGCTACCGGGGGACTTAAATACAATGAGCAGTTCTTC
V gene: TRBV11-2; D gene: NA; CDR3 length: 13; J gene: TRBJ1-3; clone size: few; CDR3 protein: CASSPGWGNTIYF; CDR3 DNA: TGTGCCAGCAGTCCAGGGTGGGGAAACACCATATATTTT
V gene: TRBV28; D gene: NA; CDR3 length: 17; J gene: TRBJ1-3; clone size: NA; CDR3 protein: CASTPGGGAGSGNTIYF; CDR3 DNA: TGTGCCAGCACCCCCGGGGGAGGCGCCGGCTCTGGAAACACCATATATTTT
V gene: TRBV18; D gene: NA; CDR3 length: 14; J gene: TRBJ2-5; clone size: NA; CDR3 protein: CASLGGETQETQYF; CDR3 DNA: TGTGCCAGCTTGGGAGGCGAGACACAAGAGACCCAGTACTTC
V gene: TRBV27; D gene: NA; CDR3 length: 14; J gene: TRBJ1-1; clone size: NA; CDR3 protein: CASSLSRVDTEAFF; CDR3 DNA: TGTGCCAGCAGTTTATCGAGGGTTGACACTGAAGCTTTCTTT
V gene: TRBV7-9; D gene: TRBD1; CDR3 length: 14; J gene: TRBJ1-4; clone size: NA; CDR3 protein: CASSPGQGYEKLFF; CDR3 DNA: TGTGCCAGCAGCCCGGGACAGGGTTATGAAAAACTGTTTTTT
V gene: TRBV19; D gene: TRBD1; CDR3 length: 15; J gene: TRBJ2-1; clone size: NA; CDR3 protein: CASMYSRQGGTEQFF; CDR3 DNA: TGTGCCAGTATGTATTCCCGACAGGGTGGGACAGAGCAGTTCTTC
V gene: TRBV27; D gene: TRBD2; CDR3 length: 13; J gene: TRBJ2-1; clone size: NA; CDR3 protein: CAIGTSGHNEQFF; CDR3 DNA: TGTGCTATTGGGACTAGCGGACACAATGAGCAGTTCTTC
V gene: TRBV19; D gene: NA; CDR3 length: 12; J gene: TRBJ1-2; clone size: NA; CDR3 protein: CASVQGPYGYTF; CDR3 DNA: TGTGCCAGCGTACAGGGCCCGTATGGCTACACCTTC
V gene: TRBV24-1; D gene: TRBD2; CDR3 length: 13; J gene: TRBJ2-1; clone size: NA; CDR3 protein: CATSASGMGEQFF; CDR3 DNA: TGTGCCACCAGTGCTAGCGGGATGGGTGAGCAGTTCTTC